Given below is one TCR beta chain in context. The antigen remains unidentified. This sample is drawn from a study of a mutant IDH1 vaccine in newly diagnosed glioma. Looking at the study overall: Former treatment meant radiotherapy, temozolomide, or both; the majority had gotten both.

Profiled with immunoSEQ multiplex PCR; TCRdb holds only in-frame clones, not every one. The sample records tens of thousands of clones, more than 75% being singletons. The sample's time point: week 35, safety follow-up. Vaccination used 300 ug of mutant IDH1 20-mer peptide per dose, with topical imiquimod. V shed 2 bases and J shed 3 bases, with 5 bases lying between them. Germline values: CDR1 DFQATT, CDR2 SNEGSKA (reference sequence). The CDR3 has 11 residues. The sample was PBMCs, taken from a glioma patient whose treatment included an IDH1 peptide vaccine. The TCR comes from a man aged 30-40 years with glioma. The chain couples TRBV20-1 to TRBJ2-7; D gene ambiguous. CDR3 DNA: TGCAGTGCTAGACGCAGCTACGAGCAGTACTTC. This encodes CSARRSYEQYF.